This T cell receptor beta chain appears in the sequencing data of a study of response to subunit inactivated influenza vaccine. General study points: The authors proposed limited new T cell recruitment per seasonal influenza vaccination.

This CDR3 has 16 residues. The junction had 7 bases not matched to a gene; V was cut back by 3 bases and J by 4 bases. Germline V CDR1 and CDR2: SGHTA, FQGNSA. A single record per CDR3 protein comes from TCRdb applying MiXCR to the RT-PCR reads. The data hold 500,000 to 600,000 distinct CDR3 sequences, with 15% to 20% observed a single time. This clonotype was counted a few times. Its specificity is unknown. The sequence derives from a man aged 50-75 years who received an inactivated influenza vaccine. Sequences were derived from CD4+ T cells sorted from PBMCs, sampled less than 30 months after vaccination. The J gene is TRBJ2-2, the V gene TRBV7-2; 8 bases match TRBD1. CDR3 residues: CASSFVGTGGTGELFF. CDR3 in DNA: TGTGCCAGCAGCTTTGTGGGGACAGGAGGCACCGGGGAGCTGTTTTTT.